This T cell receptor beta chain was recorded in a study of blood T cells in healthy people across ages. Whole-study context: Capture by template switching was about one barcoded beta molecule per two T cells.

Those donating, healthy Caucasian individuals from Russia, were aged roughly 6 to 100. The draw of peripheral blood yielded around 9.6 milliliters from each donor. Isolation per sample recovered at least 7 million PBMCs. Combining a sample-barcoded 5' primer with a J-beta primer mix, a second PCR ran for about 7 to 12 cycles. MiXCR, applied by TCRdb to the 5' RACE reads, yields one record per CDR3 protein. The sample lists roughly 700,000 distinct CDR3 sequences, around half occurring once. The germline V gene has CDR1 SGHAT and CDR2 FQDESV (reference sequence). The CDR3 is 14 residues long. The ends lost 4 bases at V and 13 bases at J; junction bases unmatched: 12.

What was sequenced was blood. The receptor's source is a woman aged 55-69 years in good health. This chain connects TRBV11-1 to TRBJ2-1; 8 bases match TRBD2. In DNA form, the CDR3 reads TGTGCCAGCAGCTCGACACTAGCGGAGCGGGATCAGTTCTTC. As protein: CASSSTLAERDQFF.